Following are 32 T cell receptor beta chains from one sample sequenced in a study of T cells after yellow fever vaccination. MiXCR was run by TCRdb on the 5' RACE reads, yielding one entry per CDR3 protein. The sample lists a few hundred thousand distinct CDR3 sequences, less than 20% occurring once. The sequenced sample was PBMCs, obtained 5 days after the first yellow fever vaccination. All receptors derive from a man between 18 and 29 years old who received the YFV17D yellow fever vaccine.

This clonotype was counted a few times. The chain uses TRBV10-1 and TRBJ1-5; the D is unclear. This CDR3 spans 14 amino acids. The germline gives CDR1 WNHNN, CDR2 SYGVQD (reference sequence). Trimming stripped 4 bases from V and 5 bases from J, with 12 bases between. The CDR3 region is CASSGGNRDQPQHF. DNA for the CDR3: TGCGCCAGCAGTGGAGGGAATAGGGATCAGCCCCAGCATTTT.

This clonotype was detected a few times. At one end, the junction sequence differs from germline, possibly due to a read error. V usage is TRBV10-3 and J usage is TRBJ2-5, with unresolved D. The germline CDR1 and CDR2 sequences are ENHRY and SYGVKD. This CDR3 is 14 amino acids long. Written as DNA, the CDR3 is TGTGCCATCAGTGAGTCGGGGTACCAAGAGACCCGGTACTTC. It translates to CAISESGYQETRYF.

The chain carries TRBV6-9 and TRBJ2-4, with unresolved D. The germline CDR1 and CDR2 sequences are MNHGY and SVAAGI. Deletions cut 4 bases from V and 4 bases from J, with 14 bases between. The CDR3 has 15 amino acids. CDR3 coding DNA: TGTGCCAGCAGTTTGTTAGCAGGACCAAAAAACATTCAGTACTTC. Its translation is CASSLLAGPKNIQYF.

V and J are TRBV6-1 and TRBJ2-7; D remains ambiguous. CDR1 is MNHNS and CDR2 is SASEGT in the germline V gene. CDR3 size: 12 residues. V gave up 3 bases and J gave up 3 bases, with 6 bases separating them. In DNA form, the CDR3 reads TGTGCCAGCAGTGACTCCTTCTACGAGCAGTACGTC. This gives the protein CASSDSFYEQYV.

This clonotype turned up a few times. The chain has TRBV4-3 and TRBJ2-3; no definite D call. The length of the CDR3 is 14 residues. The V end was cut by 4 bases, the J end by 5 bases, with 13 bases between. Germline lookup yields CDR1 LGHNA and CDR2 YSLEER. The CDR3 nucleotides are TGCGCCAGCAGCCTGGCACCGACCAGAGATACGCAGTATTTT. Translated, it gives CASSLAPTRDTQYF.

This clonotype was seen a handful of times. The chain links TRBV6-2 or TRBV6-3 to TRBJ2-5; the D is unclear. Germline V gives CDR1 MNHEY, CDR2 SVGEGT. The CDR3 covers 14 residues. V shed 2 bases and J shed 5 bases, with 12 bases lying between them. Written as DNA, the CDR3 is TGTGCCAGCAGTTACGGCTCCCCTGTGGAGACCCAGTACTTC. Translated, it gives CASSYGSPVETQYF.

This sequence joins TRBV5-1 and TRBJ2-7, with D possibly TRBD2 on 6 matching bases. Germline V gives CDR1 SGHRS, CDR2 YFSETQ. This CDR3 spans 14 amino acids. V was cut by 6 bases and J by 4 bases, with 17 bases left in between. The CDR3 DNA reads TGCGCCAGCACCCCGGAGGGAAGGCCATACGAGCAGTACTTC. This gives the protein CASTPEGRPYEQYF.

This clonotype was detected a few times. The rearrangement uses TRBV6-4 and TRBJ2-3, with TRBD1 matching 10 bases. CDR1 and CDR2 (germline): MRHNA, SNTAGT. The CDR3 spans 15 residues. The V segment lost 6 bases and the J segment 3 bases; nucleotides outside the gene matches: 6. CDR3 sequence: CASSPGTGVTDTQYF. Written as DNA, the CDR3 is TGTGCCAGCAGCCCTGGGACAGGGGTTACAGATACGCAGTATTTT.

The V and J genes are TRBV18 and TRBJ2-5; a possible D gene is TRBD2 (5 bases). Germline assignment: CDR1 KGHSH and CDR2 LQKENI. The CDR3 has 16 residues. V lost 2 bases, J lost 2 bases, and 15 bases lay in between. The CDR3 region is CASSPNPGGLQETQYF. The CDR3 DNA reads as TGTGCCAGCTCACCAAACCCGGGCGGGTTACAAGAGACCCAGTACTTC.

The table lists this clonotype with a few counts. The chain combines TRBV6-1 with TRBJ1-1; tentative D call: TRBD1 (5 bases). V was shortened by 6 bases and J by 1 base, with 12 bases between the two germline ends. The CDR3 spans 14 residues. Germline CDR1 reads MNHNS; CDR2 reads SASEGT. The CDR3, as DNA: TGTGCCAGCAGCTGGGGCGCCCAGAACACTGAAGCTTTCTTT. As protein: CASSWGAQNTEAFF.

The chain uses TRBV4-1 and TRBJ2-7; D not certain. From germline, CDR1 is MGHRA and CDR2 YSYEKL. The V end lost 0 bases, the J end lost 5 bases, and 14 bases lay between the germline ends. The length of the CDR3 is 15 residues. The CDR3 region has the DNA TGCGCCAGCAGCCAAGAGGCCTCGGGTACAGACGAGCAGTACTTC. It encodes CASSQEASGTDEQYF.

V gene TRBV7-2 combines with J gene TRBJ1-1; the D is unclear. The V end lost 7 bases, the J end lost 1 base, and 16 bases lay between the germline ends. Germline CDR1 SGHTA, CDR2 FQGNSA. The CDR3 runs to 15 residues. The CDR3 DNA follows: TGTGCCAGCAACAGCCAAGGGATGTCGAACACTGAAGCTTTCTTT. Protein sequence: CASNSQGMSNTEAFF.

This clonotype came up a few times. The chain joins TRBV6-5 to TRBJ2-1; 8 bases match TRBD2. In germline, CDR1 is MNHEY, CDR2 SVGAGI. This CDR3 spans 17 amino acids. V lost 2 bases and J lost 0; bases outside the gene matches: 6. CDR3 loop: CASSYIAGLSSYNEQFF. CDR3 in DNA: TGTGCCAGCAGTTACATAGCGGGGCTGAGCTCCTACAATGAGCAGTTCTTC.

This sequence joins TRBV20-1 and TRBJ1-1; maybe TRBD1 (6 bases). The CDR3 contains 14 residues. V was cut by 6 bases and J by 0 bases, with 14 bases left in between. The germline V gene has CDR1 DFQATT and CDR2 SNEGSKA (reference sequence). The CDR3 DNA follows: TGCAGTGCCCCGGGGGGGGCCTTGAACACTGAAGCTTTCTTT. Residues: CSAPGGALNTEAFF.

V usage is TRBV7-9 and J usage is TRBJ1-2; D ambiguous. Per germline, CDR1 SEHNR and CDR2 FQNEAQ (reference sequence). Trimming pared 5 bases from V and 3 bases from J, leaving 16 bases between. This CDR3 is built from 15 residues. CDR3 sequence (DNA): TGTGCCAGCAGCCAAACGGAATTTTTGGACTATGGCTACACCTTC. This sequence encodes CASSQTEFLDYGYTF.

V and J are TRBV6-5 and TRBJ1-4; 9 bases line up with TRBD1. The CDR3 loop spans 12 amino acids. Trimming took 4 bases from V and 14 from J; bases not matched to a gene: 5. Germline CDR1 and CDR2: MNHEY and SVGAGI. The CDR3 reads CASSSGQGILFF. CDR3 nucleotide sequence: TGTGCCAGCAGTTCCGGACAGGGGATTCTGTTTTTT.

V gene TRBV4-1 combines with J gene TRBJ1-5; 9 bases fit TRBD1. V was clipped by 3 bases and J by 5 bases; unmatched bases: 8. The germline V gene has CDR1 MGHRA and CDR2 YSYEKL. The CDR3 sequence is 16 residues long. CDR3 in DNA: TGCGCCAGCAGCCATACAGGGGGCATAAGGCATCAGCCCCAGCATTTT. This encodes CASSHTGGIRHQPQHF.

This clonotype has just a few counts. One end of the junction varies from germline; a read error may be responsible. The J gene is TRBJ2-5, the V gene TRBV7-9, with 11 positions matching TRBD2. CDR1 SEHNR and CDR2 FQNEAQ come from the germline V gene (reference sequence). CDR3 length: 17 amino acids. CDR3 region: CASILSPGLADQETQYF. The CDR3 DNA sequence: TGTGCCAGCATCTTAAGCCCGGGACTAGCGGACCAAGAGACCCAGTACTTC. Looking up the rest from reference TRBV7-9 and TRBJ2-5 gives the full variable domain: DTGVSQNPRHKITKRGQNVTFRCDPISEHNRLYWYRQTLGQGPEFLTYFQNEAQLEKSRLLSDRFSAERPKGSFSTLEIQRTEQGDSAMYLCASILSPGLADQETQYFGPGTRLLVL.

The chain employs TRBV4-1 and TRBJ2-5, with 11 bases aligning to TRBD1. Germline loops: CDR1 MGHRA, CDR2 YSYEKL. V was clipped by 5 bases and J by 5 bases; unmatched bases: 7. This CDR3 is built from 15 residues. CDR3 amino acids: CASSGDRGKRETQYF. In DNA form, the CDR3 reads TGCGCCAGCAGCGGGGACAGGGGGAAAAGGGAGACCCAGTACTTC.

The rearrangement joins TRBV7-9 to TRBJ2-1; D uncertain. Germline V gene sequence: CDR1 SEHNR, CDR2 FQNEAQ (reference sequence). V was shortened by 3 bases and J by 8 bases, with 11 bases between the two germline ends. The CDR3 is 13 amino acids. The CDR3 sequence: CASSFRISDEQFF. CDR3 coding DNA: TGTGCCAGCAGCTTTAGGATCTCGGATGAGCAGTTCTTC.

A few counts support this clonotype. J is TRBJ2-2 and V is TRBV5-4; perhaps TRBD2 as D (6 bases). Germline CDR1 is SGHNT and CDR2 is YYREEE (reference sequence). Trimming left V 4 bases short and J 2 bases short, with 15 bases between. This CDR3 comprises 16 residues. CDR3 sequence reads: CASSRREIANTGELFF. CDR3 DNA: TGTGCCAGCAGCCGGAGGGAGATCGCCAACACCGGGGAGCTGTTTTTT.

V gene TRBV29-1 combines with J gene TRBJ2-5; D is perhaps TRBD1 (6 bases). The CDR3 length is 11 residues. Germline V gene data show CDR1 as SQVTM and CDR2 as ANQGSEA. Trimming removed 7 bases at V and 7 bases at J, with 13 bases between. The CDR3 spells CSAYRDGTQYF. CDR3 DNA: TGCAGCGCCTACAGGGACGGGACCCAGTACTTC.

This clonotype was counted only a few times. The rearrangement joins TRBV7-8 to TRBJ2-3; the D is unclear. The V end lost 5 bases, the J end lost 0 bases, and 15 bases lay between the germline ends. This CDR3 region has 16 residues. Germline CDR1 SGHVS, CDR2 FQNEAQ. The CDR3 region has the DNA TGTGCCAGCAGCACCCCTTTGAAGGAAAGCACAGATACGCAGTATTTT. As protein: CASSTPLKESTDTQYF.

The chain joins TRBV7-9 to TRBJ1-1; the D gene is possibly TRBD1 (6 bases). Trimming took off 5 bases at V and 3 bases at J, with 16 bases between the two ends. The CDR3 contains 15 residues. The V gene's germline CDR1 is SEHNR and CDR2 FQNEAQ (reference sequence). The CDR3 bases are TGTGCCAGCAGCCCAACAGGGTTCGCAGACACTGAAGCTTTCTTT. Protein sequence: CASSPTGFADTEAFF.

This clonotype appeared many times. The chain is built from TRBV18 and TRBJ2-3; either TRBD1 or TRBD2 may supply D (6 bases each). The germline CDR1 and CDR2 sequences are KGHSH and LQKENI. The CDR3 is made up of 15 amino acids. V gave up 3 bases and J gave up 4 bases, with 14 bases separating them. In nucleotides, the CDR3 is TGTGCCAGCTCACCCATGGGGGGCCGCGCAGATACGCAGTATTTT. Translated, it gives CASSPMGGRADTQYF.

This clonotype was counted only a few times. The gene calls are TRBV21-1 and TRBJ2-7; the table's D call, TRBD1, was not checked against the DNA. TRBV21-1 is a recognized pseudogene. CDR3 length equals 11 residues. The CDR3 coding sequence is TGTGCCGGGACCCCAACCTACGAGCAGTACTTC. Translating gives CAGTPTYEQYF.

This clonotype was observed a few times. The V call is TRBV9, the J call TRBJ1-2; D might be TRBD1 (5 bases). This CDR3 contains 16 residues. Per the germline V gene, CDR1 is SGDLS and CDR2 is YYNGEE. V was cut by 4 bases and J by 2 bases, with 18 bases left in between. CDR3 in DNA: TGTGCCAGCAGCCCTGGGACGCACCCGGGGAACTATGGCTACACCTTC. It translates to CASSPGTHPGNYGYTF.

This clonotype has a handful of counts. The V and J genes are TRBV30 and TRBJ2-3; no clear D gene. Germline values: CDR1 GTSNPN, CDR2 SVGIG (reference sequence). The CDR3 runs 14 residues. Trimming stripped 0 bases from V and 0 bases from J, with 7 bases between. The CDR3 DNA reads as TGTGCCTGGAGTGTACTCACTAGCACAGATACGCAGTATTTT. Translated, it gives CAWSVLTSTDTQYF. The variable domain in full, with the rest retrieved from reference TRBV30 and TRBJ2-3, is SQTIHQWPATLVQPVGSPLSLECTVEGTSNPNLYWYRQAAGRGLQLLFYSVGIGQISSEVPQNLSASRPQDRQFILSSKKLLLSDSGFYLCAWSVLTSTDTQYFGPGTRLTVL.

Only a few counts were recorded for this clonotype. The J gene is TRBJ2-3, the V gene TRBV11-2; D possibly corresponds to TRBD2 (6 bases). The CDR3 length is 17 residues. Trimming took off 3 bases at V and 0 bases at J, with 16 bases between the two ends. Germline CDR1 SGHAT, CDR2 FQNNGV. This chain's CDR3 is CASSFSLYGGSTDTQYF. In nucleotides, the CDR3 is TGTGCCAGCAGCTTTTCCCTCTACGGGGGAAGCACAGATACGCAGTATTTT.

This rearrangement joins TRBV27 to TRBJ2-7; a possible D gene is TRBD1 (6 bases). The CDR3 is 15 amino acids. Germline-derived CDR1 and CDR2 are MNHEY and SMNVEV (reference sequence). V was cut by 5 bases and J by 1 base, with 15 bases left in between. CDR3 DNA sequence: TGTGCCAGCAGTGCCACAGGGCCTTTTTCCTACGAGCAGTACGTC. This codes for CASSATGPFSYEQYV.

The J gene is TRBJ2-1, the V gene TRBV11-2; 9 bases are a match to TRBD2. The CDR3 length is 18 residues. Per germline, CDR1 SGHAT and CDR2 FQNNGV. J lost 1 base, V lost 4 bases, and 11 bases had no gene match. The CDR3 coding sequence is TGTGCCAGCAGCTCCCTGTTTCTAGCGGGGCCATCCTACAATGAGCAGTTCTTC. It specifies CASSSLFLAGPSYNEQFF.

As DNA, the CDR3 is TGTGCCAGCTTAACCACAGATACGCAGTATTTT. This encodes CASLTTDTQYF. The chain joins TRBV2 to TRBJ2-3; D gene uncertain. V was pared by 8 bases and J by 2 bases, with 5 bases between. The CDR3 runs to 11 residues. Germline V CDR1 and CDR2: SNHLY, FYNNEI.